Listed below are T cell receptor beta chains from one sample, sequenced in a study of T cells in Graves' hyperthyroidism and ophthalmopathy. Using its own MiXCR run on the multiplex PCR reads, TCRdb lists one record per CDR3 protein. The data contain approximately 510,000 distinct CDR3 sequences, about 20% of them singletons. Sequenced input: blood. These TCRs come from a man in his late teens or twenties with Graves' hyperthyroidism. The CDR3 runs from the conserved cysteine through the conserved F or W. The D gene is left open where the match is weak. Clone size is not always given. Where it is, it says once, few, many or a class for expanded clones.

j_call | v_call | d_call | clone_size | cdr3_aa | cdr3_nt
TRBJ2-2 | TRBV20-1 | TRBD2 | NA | CSARDPRGGDTGELFF | TGCAGTGCTAGAGATCCTCGCGGGGGGGACACCGGGGAGCTGTTTTTT
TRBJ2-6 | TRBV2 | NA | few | CATDARSRDSLSGANVLTF | TGTGCCACCGACGCCCGGAGTAGAGATAGCCTCTCTGGGGCCAACGTCCTGACTTTC
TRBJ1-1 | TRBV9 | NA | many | CASSVGVGTEAFF | TGTGCCAGCAGCGTAGGAGTGGGCACTGAAGCTTTCTTT
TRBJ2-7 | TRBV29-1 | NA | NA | CSVEDLGGTTYEQYF | TGCAGCGTTGAAGATCTTGGGGGGACCACCTACGAGCAGTACTTC
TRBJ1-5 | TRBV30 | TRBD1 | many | CAWSSGQGNQPQHF | TGTGCCTGGAGTAGTGGACAGGGCAATCAGCCCCAGCATTTT
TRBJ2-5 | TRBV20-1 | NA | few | CSAISLKETQYF | TGCAGTGCTATCTCCCTCAAAGAGACCCAGTACTTC
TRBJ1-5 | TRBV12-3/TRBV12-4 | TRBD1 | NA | CASSPDRGRQPQHF | TGTGCCAGCAGTCCGGACAGGGGTCGACAGCCCCAGCATTTT
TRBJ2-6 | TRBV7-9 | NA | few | CASTPPSGANVLTF | TGTGCCAGCACCCCTCCCTCTGGGGCCAACGTCCTGACTTTC
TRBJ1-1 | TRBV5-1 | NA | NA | CASSLTPVGQMNTEAFF | TGCGCCAGCAGCTTGACTCCGGTGGGGCAGATGAACACTGAAGCTTTCTTT
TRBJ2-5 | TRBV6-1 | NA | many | CASSAWTAHETQYF | TGTGCCAGCAGTGCCTGGACGGCCCACGAGACCCAGTACTTC
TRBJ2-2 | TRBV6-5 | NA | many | CASNLGANTGELFF | TGTGCCAGCAACCTAGGGGCGAACACCGGGGAGCTGTTTTTT
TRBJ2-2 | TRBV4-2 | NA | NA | CASSPSVLAANTGELFF | TGTGCCAGCAGCCCCTCTGTTTTGGCAGCTAACACCGGGGAGCTGTTTTTT
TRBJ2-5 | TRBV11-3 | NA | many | CASSGTAVETQYF | TGTGCCAGCAGCGGAACCGCCGTGGAGACCCAGTACTTC
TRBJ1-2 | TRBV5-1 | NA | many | CASSLTLDDGYTF | TGCGCCAGCAGCTTAACCCTAGACGATGGCTACACCTTC
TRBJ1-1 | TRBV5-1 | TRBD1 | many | CASRLEIGTGHTEAFF | TGCGCCAGCAGACTTGAGATCGGGACAGGGCACACTGAAGCTTTCTTT
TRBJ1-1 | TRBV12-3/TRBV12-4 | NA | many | CASRPLQGLHTEAFF | TGTGCCAGCAGACCTTTACAGGGCTTACACACTGAAGCTTTCTTT
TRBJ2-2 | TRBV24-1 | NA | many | CATRDGVGELFF | TGTGCCACCCGGGATGGGGTGGGGGAGCTGTTTTTT
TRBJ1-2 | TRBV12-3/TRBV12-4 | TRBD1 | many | CASSRTGDGYTF | TGTGCCAGCAGTCGTACAGGGGACGGCTACACCTTC
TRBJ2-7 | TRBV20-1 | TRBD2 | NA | CSARGRGRNWDYYEQYF | TGCAGTGCTAGAGGACGGGGCAGGAATTGGGACTACTACGAGCAGTACTTC
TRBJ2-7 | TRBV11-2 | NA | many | CASSRGSSNYEQYF | TGTGCCAGCAGCCGAGGGTCATCAAACTACGAGCAGTACTTC
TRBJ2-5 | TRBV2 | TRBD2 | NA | CASSESGGNQETQYF | TGTGCCAGCAGTGAAAGCGGGGGGAACCAAGAGACCCAGTACTTC
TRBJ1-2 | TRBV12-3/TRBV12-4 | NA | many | CASSSLDRFNTF | TGTGCCAGCAGTTCCCTTGACAGGTTCAACACCTTC